Following are 21 T cell receptor beta chains from one sample sequenced in a study of blood T cell repertoires in COVID-19. Profiled with immunoSEQ multiplex PCR; TCRdb holds only in-frame clones, not every one. The data show roughly 240,000 clones, about 82% seen once. Sequenced material: PBMCs or T cells enriched from blood (not recorded which). Receptors originate from a woman between 50 and 59 years old with acute COVID-19.

V and J are TRBV5-1 and TRBJ1-3, with D unresolved. CDR3 length: 18 residues. V lost 0 bases, J lost 0 bases, and 16 bases lay in between. The germline gives CDR1 SGHRS, CDR2 YFSETQ. CDR3 in DNA: TGCGCCAGCAGCTTGGGAATTTTGGGGAGTTCCTCTGGAAACACCATATATTTT. It yields the protein CASSLGILGSSSGNTIYF.

The chain recombines TRBV24-1 with TRBJ1-2; a weak D match, TRBD1 (5 bases). CDR3 length equals 13 residues. Germline-derived CDR1 and CDR2 are KGHDR and SFDVKD. With 5 bases removed from V and 8 bases from J, the gap between germline ends came to 14 bases. CDR3 protein: CATSGPGRQGYTF. CDR3 nucleotides: TGTGCCACCAGTGGCCCAGGGCGGCAGGGCTACACCTTC.

V usage is TRBV7-6 and J usage is TRBJ2-5, with 14 bases fitting TRBD2. Trimming cost V 4 bases and J 5 bases; bases outside gene matches: 3. Germline V gene sequence: CDR1 SGHVS, CDR2 FNYEAQ. The CDR3 extends over 15 amino acids. The CDR3 DNA is TGTGCCAGCAGCTCGGGACTAGCGGGGGTGGAGACCCAGTACTTC. Translating it yields CASSSGLAGVETQYF. The whole variable domain, remainder taken from reference TRBV7-6 and TRBJ2-5, is GAGVSQSPRYKVTKRGQDVALRCDPISGHVSLYWYRQALGQGPEFLTYFNYEAQQDKSGLPNDRFSAERPEGSISTLTIQRTEQRDSAMYRCASSSGLAGVETQYFGPGTRLLVL.

The chain joins TRBV19 to TRBJ2-6; D perhaps matches TRBD2 (6 bases). V lost 6 bases to trimming and J lost 4 bases, with 16 bases between them. Germline values: CDR1 LNHDA, CDR2 SQIVND (reference sequence). The CDR3 spans 16 residues. CDR3 loop: CASSPGGAGGANVLTF. As DNA, the CDR3 is TGTGCCAGTAGCCCGGGCGGGGCGGGGGGGGCCAACGTCCTGACTTTC.

The V and J genes are TRBV13 and TRBJ1-1; the D gene is possibly TRBD1 (5 bases). CDR3 size: 13 residues. V lost 5 bases, J lost 0 bases, and 7 bases lay in between. The germline V gene has CDR1 PRHDT and CDR2 FYEKMQ (reference sequence). The CDR3 is CASSTTVNTEAFF. DNA for the CDR3: TGTGCCAGCAGCACGACAGTGAACACTGAAGCTTTCTTT.

The CDR3 loop reads CSARGEGSSVEQYF. CDR3 coding DNA: TGCAGCGCGCGGGGGGAAGGATCCTCGGTCGAGCAGTACTTC. The rearrangement joins TRBV29-1 to TRBJ2-7; 8 bases fit TRBD2. The CDR3 runs 14 residues. CDR1 and CDR2 from the germline V gene are SQVTM and ANQGSEA. V lost 7 bases to trimming and J lost 6 bases; unmatched junction nucleotides: 14.

The chain joins TRBV14 to TRBJ1-1, with D unclear. V was shortened by 2 bases and J by 4 bases, with 14 bases between the two germline ends. Germline V gives CDR1 SGHDN, CDR2 FVKESK. The CDR3 is made up of 15 amino acids. In DNA, the CDR3 is TGTGCCAGCAGCCAACCTTTCGGTCCGGGCACTGAAGCTTTCTTT. Translation: CASSQPFGPGTEAFF.

This clone appeared a few times. J is TRBJ1-5 and V is TRBV30, with a tentative D call TRBD1 (5 bases). The CDR3 extends over 15 amino acids. The V end was cut by 2 bases, the J end by 0 bases, with 11 bases between. Germline assignment: CDR1 GTSNPN and CDR2 SVGIG (reference sequence). CDR3 sequence reads: CAWSMTEYSNQPQHF. CDR3 nucleotide sequence: TGTGCCTGGAGTATGACAGAATATAGCAATCAGCCCCAGCATTTT.

V gene TRBV30 combines with J gene TRBJ1-6; no clear D. This CDR3 has 14 residues. V was trimmed by 1 base and J by 6 bases, leaving 10 bases between them. The germline CDR1 and CDR2 sequences are GTSNPN and SVGIG (reference sequence). CDR3 protein: CAWSDGQINSPLHF. Written as DNA, the CDR3 is TGTGCCTGGAGTGATGGGCAGATTAATTCACCCCTCCACTTT.

This chain joins TRBV30 and TRBJ1-2, with a possible D match to TRBD1 (6 bases). The germline CDR1 and CDR2 sequences are GTSNPN and SVGIG (reference sequence). The CDR3 consists of 15 residues. V lost 5 bases, J lost 1 base, and 17 bases lay in between. CDR3 in DNA: TGTGCCTGGGGCAAGACAGGCCAACTTAACTATGGCTACACCTTC. This encodes CAWGKTGQLNYGYTF.

This chain connects TRBV24-1 to TRBJ2-1, with 12 bases fitting TRBD2. V lost 9 bases and J lost 3; bases outside the gene matches: 8. Per the germline V gene, CDR1 is KGHDR and CDR2 is SFDVKD. The CDR3 loop spans 16 amino acids. The CDR3 sequence: CATSSGGAQFYNEQFF. The CDR3, as DNA: TGTGCCACCTCTAGCGGGGGGGCCCAATTCTACAATGAGCAGTTCTTC.

The chain uses TRBV6-2 or TRBV6-3 and TRBJ1-1, with 7 bases lining up with TRBD1. Germline V gives CDR1 MNHEY, CDR2 SVGEGT. The J segment lost 3 bases and the V segment lost 2 bases, leaving 12 bases of the junction unmatched. There are 17 residues in the CDR3. In nucleotides, the CDR3 is TGTGCCAGCAGTTACACGGGACAGCGGAATTATCACACTGAAGCTTTCTTT. This encodes CASSYTGQRNYHTEAFF.

The V call is TRBV6-5, the J call TRBJ1-2; no clear D gene. Germline V gene lookup returns CDR1 MNHEY and CDR2 SVGAGI. Between the trimmed V and J ends, which lost 2 bases and 5 bases, there was a span of 18 bases. The CDR3 is made up of 16 amino acids. CDR3 bases: TGTGCCAGCAGTTACCCCAGAAGGGCGGGAGGGTATGGCTACACCTTC. Encoded protein: CASSYPRRAGGYGYTF.

The CDR3 nucleotides are TGTGCCAGCAGTCCTTGGCCTAGCTCCTACAATGAGCAGTTCTTC. Its protein is CASSPWPSSYNEQFF. V is TRBV28 and J is TRBJ2-1; no definite D call. The CDR3 sequence is 15 residues long. Trimming removed 5 bases from V and 0 bases from J, with 11 bases in between. Per germline, CDR1 MDHEN and CDR2 SYDVKM.

About this clone: Additional DNA sequences in this sample encode the identical CDR3. The chain uses TRBV12-3 or TRBV12-4 and TRBJ1-1; the D is unclear. The germline V and J ends were trimmed by 0 bases and 4 bases, with 6 bases remaining between them. The CDR3 consists of 13 residues. DNA for the CDR3: TGTGCCAGCAGTTTAGCGGGAGGCACTGAAGCTTTCTTT. Translating it yields CASSLAGGTEAFF.

CDR3 sequence: CASSLGSGSYEQYF. The CDR3 DNA reads TGCGCCAGCAGCTTGGGCTCAGGCTCCTACGAGCAGTACTTC. The chain recombines TRBV5-1 with TRBJ2-7; D gene unclear. The V gene's germline CDR1 is SGHRS and CDR2 YFSETQ. The CDR3 is made up of 14 amino acids. Trimming took 0 bases from V and 0 from J, leaving 7 bases between them. The full variable domain, its missing parts supplied by reference TRBV5-1 and TRBJ2-7, is KAGVTQTPRYLIKTRGQQVTLSCSPISGHRSVSWYQQTPGQGLQFLFEYFSETQRNKGNFPGRFSGRQFSNSRSEMNVSTLELGDSALYLCASSLGSGSYEQYFGPGTRLTVT.

The chain uses TRBV7-2 and TRBJ2-5; 9 bases match TRBD2. The germline CDR1 and CDR2 sequences are SGHTA and FQGNSA. Trimming cost V 1 base and J 5 bases; bases outside gene matches: 8. The CDR3 covers 16 residues. CDR3 coding DNA: TGTGCCAGCAGCTTAGAGGTCTTAGCGGGGGTGGAGACCCAGTACTTC. Translating gives CASSLEVLAGVETQYF.

V gene TRBV4-1 combines with J gene TRBJ2-3; D is perhaps TRBD2 (5 bases). The V end was cut by 1 base, the J end by 0 bases, with 8 bases between. Germline loops: CDR1 MGHRA, CDR2 YSYEKL. The CDR3 totals 15 residues. The CDR3 region has the DNA TGCGCCAGCAGCCAAGGACTACCCAGCACAGATACGCAGTATTTT. Translated: CASSQGLPSTDTQYF.

The chain uses TRBV5-1 and TRBJ1-4; D unclear. The CDR3 covers 15 residues. The V end was cut by 4 bases, the J end by 4 bases, with 14 bases between. Germline CDR1 SGHRS, CDR2 YFSETQ. The CDR3 loop is CASSLSSSFNEKLFF. The DNA of the CDR3 is TGCGCCAGCAGCCTAAGTAGCTCTTTTAATGAAAAACTGTTTTTT.

The J gene is TRBJ1-5, the V gene TRBV19, with D perhaps TRBD1 (5 bases). Per germline, CDR1 LNHDA and CDR2 SQIVND (reference sequence). The CDR3 covers 17 residues. V was pared by 5 bases and J by 2 bases, with 19 bases between. The CDR3 loop reads CASSDRTFSGGNQPQHF. CDR3 sequence (DNA): TGTGCCAGTAGTGATCGGACATTCTCTGGGGGCAATCAGCCCCAGCATTTT.

CDR3 DNA: TGCGCCAGCAGCCCCGGGACAGGCGCCCTTGTCTATGGCTACACCTTC. It yields the protein CASSPGTGALVYGYTF. The V call is TRBV5-1, the J call TRBJ1-2; 8 nucleotides align to TRBD1. After removal of 4 bases from V and 4 bases from J, the junction contained 12 bases not matched to a gene. The germline gives CDR1 SGHRS, CDR2 YFSETQ. This CDR3 has 16 amino acids. Full variable domain (rest looked up from reference TRBV5-1 and TRBJ1-2): KAGVTQTPRYLIKTRGQQVTLSCSPISGHRSVSWYQQTPGQGLQFLFEYFSETQRNKGNFPGRFSGRQFSNSRSEMNVSTLELGDSALYLCASSPGTGALVYGYTFGSGTRLTVV.